What follows are 5 T cell receptor beta chains derived from one specimen sequenced in a study of PD-1 blockade in classical Hodgkin lymphoma. Brentuximab vedotin exposure varied among the patients, all of whom had relapsed after autologous stem cell transplantation. Repertoires were generated with immunoSEQ multiplex PCR, while TCRdb's copy carries only in-frame clones and drops some. The sample lists tens of thousands of clones, around 87% occurring once. Sequenced material: peripheral blood mononuclear cells (PBMCs), taken at baseline. These TCRs come from a human donor with classical Hodgkin lymphoma.

The J gene is TRBJ1-5, the V gene TRBV10-3, with D uncertain. V was pared by 4 bases and J by 9 bases, with 16 bases between. Germline assignment: CDR1 ENHRY and CDR2 SYGVKD. This CDR3 is 14 amino acids long. Written as DNA, the CDR3 is TGTGCCATCAGTGGGTCGGAGCCGAACCGGCCCCAGCATTTT. The encoded protein is CAISGSEPNRPQHF.

The chain recombines TRBV19 with TRBJ2-1, with 11 nucleotides matching TRBD2. CDR3 size: 16 residues. CDR1 is LNHDA and CDR2 is SQIVND in the germline V gene (reference sequence). The ends lost 8 bases at V and 3 bases at J; junction bases unmatched: 9. CDR3 region: CASSLAGVYLYNEQFF. Here the CDR3 DNA reads TGTGCCAGTTCACTAGCGGGGGTCTACCTCTACAATGAGCAGTTCTTC.

This chain uses TRBV5-1 with TRBJ2-5; 10 bases are a match to TRBD2. Unmatched junction bases numbered 4, after V lost 0 bases and J lost 2 bases. This CDR3 contains 16 residues. Germline V CDR1 and CDR2: SGHRS, YFSETQ. This CDR3 reads CASSLELAGVQETQYF. The CDR3 nucleotides read TGCGCCAGCAGCTTGGAGCTAGCGGGGGTGCAAGAGACCCAGTACTTC.

This clone was counted a single time. The chain has TRBV10-3 and TRBJ2-7; 8 nucleotides line up with TRBD1. The germline V gene has CDR1 ENHRY and CDR2 SYGVKD. Losses at the gene ends were 4 bases for V and 2 bases for J; bases not matched to a gene: 10. CDR3 length: 16 residues. In DNA form, the CDR3 reads TGTGCCATCAGTGGAGGCGACGGGACAGGTACCTACGAGCAGTACTTC. It encodes CAISGGDGTGTYEQYF.

The chain employs TRBV6-5 and TRBJ1-1; D ambiguous. CDR3 length: 14 amino acids. The V gene's germline CDR1 is MNHEY and CDR2 SVGAGI. V lost 11 bases and J 1 base, leaving 17 bases between the germline ends. The CDR3 DNA sequence: TGTGCCGCCAGAAAGGAGGGAGGGAACACTGAAGCTTTCTTT. Its protein is CAARKEGGNTEAFF.